This T cell receptor (beta chain) was sequenced for a study of cytomegalovirus exposure and HLA in healthy donors. Looking at the study overall: A prior study identified 110 million or so unique TCR beta sequences from around 180 million T cells. Of roughly 360 genotyped donors, 81% grouped in the Caucasian-associated ancestry cluster. Whole-study findings and limits: The study labeled 170 or so TCR beta chains cytomegalovirus-associated. A later analysis showed HLA-associated TCR beta chains outstripping equally common others in clonal expansion.

The germline CDR1 and CDR2 sequences are GTSNPN and SVGIG (reference sequence). The length of the CDR3 is 16 residues. Germline trimming cut 2 bases from V and 1 base from J; bases unmatched to any gene: 4. About this clone: As yet, its antigen is unknown.

This PCR relied on a set of 60 Vbeta primers and 13 Jbeta primers. TCRdb's copy holds only in-frame clones and misses some; the assay was immunoSEQ multiplex PCR. This sample has 90,000 to 120,000 clones, with around 83% found just once. The sample was PBMCs. The source of this sequence is a woman in her late teens or twenties in good health and CMV-seronegative. The genes are TRBV30 and TRBJ2-6, with TRBD1 matching 8 bases. The CDR3 coding sequence is TGTGCCTGGAGTTTACAGGGGGAGTCTGGGGCCAACGTCCTGACTTTC. Translation gives CAWSLQGESGANVLTF.